This entry describes one T cell receptor beta chain. The data were taken from a study of T-cell reconstitution after alpha-beta-depleted transplantation in children. Using unique molecular identifiers, the investigators prepared the TCRbeta library. TCRdb processed the PCR reads anew with MiXCR; each CDR3 protein has one entry. This sample has 500,000 to 600,000 distinct CDR3 sequences, with approximately 32% found just once. The sample here was PBMCs from the stem cell graft donor, taken from the stem cell graft. The receptor was isolated from a human donor who donated a stem cell graft to a child with aplastic anemia.

The CDR3 bases are TGTGCCAGCTCACGGACAGGACCCAATCAGCCCCAGCATTTT. Its translation is CASSRTGPNQPQHF. The chain uses TRBV18 and TRBJ1-5; 7 nucleotides agree with TRBD1. This CDR3 spans 14 amino acids. Germline CDR1 KGHSH, CDR2 LQKENI. After removal of 4 bases from V and 3 bases from J, the junction contained 3 bases not matched to a gene.